What follows are 12 T cell receptor delta chains derived from one specimen sequenced in a study of gammadelta T cells in human blood. TCRdb applied CATT to the RT-PCR reads for clone calling. The repertoire holds some 270 delta-chain clones, roughly 18% seen once, with about 26% in the top ten. Sequences were obtained from non-Vgamma9Vdelta2 gamma-delta T cells from infant blood. These receptors all stem from a human donor.

Judged by abundance, this clone is large. The chain recombines TRDV3 with TRDJ1; TRDD3 matches 11 bases. Per the germline V gene, CDR1 is TVYSNPD and CDR2 is GDNSRS (reference sequence). The V and J ends lost 2 bases and 2 bases, in that order; junction bases with no gene match: 13. The CDR3 runs to 17 residues. The CDR3 protein is CAFRANWGIISTDKLIF. CDR3 bases: TGTGCCTTTCGGGCGAACTGGGGGATAATATCGACCGATAAACTCATCTTT.

This clone is labeled hyperexpanded. The J gene is TRDJ1, the V gene TRDV3, with 8 nucleotides matching TRDD3. This CDR3 is built from 15 residues. V was pared by 4 bases and J by 2 bases, with 12 bases of the junction left unmatched. The germline V gene encodes CDR1 TVYSNPD and CDR2 GDNSRS (reference sequence). CDR3 sequence reads: CASFPRGYRTDKLIF. The CDR3 coding sequence is TGTGCCTCCTTCCCGAGGGGATACAGAACCGATAAACTCATCTTT.

A word on this clone: A single base separates this from a much larger clone, so it may be a read error. The chain joins TRDV1 to TRDJ1; 7 nucleotides align to TRDD3. Germline V gene data show CDR1 as TSWWSYY and CDR2 as QGS. J was trimmed by 0 bases and V by 4 bases; bases with no gene match: 20. The CDR3 runs to 20 residues. CDR3 DNA: TGTGCTCTTGGGGGTGGGAAGTACTGGGGACACCTCCCATACACCGATAAACTCATCTTT. Amino acids: CALGGGKYWGHLPYTDKLIF.

This clone is large in the sample. The J gene is TRDJ1, the V gene TRDV3; D perhaps matches TRDD3 (9 bases). CDR3 length: 17 residues. CDR1 and CDR2 from the germline V gene are TVYSNPD and GDNSRS (reference sequence). The V end lost 2 bases, the J end lost 8 bases, and 30 bases lay between the germline ends. CDR3 sequence: CAFQVGFLRLGDEKLIF. CDR3 in DNA: TGTGCCTTTCAAGTGGGCTTCCTACGGCTGGGGGATGAGAAACTCATCTTT.

This clone is hyperexpanded by share. J is TRDJ1 and V is TRDV3, with 9 bases fitting TRDD3. The germline gives CDR1 TVYSNPD, CDR2 GDNSRS (reference sequence). The CDR3 covers 15 residues. V gave up 1 base and J gave up 1 base; unmatched junction bases: 7. The CDR3 sequence: CAFKGFWGITDKLIF. In DNA, the CDR3 is TGTGCCTTTAAAGGATTCTGGGGGATCACCGATAAACTCATCTTT.

This clone turned up a few times. This probably arose from a read error, given a far larger clone one base away. The chain carries TRDV1 and TRDJ1; D gene uncertain. There are 16 residues in the CDR3. Trimming pared 0 bases from V and 0 bases from J, leaving 11 bases between. Germline V gene lookup returns CDR1 TSWWSYY and CDR2 QGS. The DNA for the CDR3 is TGTGCTCTTGGGGAACTTCCCCCCCGGAACACCGATAAACTCATCTTT. It is translated as CALGELPPRNTDKLIF.

The chain combines TRDV3 with TRDJ1; tentative D call: TRDD3 (5 bases). V was pared by 4 bases and J by 7 bases, with 31 bases between. Germline lookup yields CDR1 TVYSNPD and CDR2 GDNSRS (reference sequence). This CDR3 has 17 residues. The CDR3 region is CASHSQATTRGGCKLIF. The CDR3 nucleotides are TGTGCCTCTCATTCCCAAGCGACGACCCGGGGAGGCTGTAAACTCATCTTT.

This chain connects TRDV1 to TRDJ1; 7 nucleotides align to TRDD3. Trimming cost V 0 bases and J 2 bases; bases outside gene matches: 18. Germline-derived CDR1 and CDR2 are TSWWSYY and QGS. The CDR3 has 20 residues. This chain's CDR3 is CALGELSFGLGGGGTDKLIF. CDR3 DNA: TGTGCTCTTGGGGAACTATCTTTTGGACTTGGGGGAGGGGGGACCGATAAACTCATCTTT.

The table lists this clone with a few counts. The protein recorded in TCRdb matches a much larger clone and deviates from this DNA's translation at residue 9, suggesting a read error; the protein here is obtained by translating the DNA. J is TRDJ1 and V is TRDV1; D uncertain. The CDR3 runs to 16 residues. Germline CDR1 reads TSWWSYY; CDR2 reads QGS. Trimming shortened V by 0 bases and J by 0 bases, and 11 bases separated the two germline ends. CDR3 loop: CALGELSPQNTDKLIF. In DNA form, the CDR3 reads TGTGCTCTTGGGGAACTTTCCCCCCAGAACACCGATAAACTCATCTTT.

This clone was observed a few times. TCRdb assigns this DNA the protein of a much larger clone, which departs from its translation at residue 11; this likely reflects a read error, and the protein shown comes from translating the DNA. This chain connects TRDV1 to TRDJ1; 7 nucleotides align to TRDD3. Germline V lookup: CDR1 TSWWSYY, CDR2 QGS. CDR3 length: 15 amino acids. CDR3 coding DNA: TGTGCTCTTGGGGGACTGGGGACGTACACCAATAAACTCATCTTT. Amino acids: CALGGLGTYTNKLIF.

This clone was recorded a few times. A read error is likely here: a far larger clone is one base away. In the same sample, other DNA sequences code for this CDR3. The V gene is TRDV1, the J gene TRDJ1; the match to TRDD3 covers 8 bases. V gave up 6 bases and J gave up 2 bases; unmatched junction bases: 29. The V gene's germline CDR1 is TSWWSYY and CDR2 QGS. The CDR3 spans 22 residues. CDR3 in amino acids: CALGPPSPRVLLGVVYTDKLIF. CDR3 nucleotide sequence: TGTGCTCTTGGACCACCTTCCCCTAGGGTCCTACTGGGGGTCGTGTATACCGATAAACTCATCTTT.

Judged by abundance, this clone is large (0.1 to 1%). This chain uses TRDV1 with TRDJ1; 13 nucleotides agree with TRDD3. Germline V CDR1 and CDR2: TSWWSYY, QGS. The CDR3 runs to 24 residues. Trimming removed 0 bases from V and 3 bases from J; junction bases left unmatched: 25. The DNA of the CDR3 is TGTGCTCTTGGGGAACTCCGTCTCCCAGTCTCACCTAACTGGGGGATACGCGACTCCGATAAACTCATCTTT. Translated: CALGELRLPVSPNWGIRDSDKLIF.